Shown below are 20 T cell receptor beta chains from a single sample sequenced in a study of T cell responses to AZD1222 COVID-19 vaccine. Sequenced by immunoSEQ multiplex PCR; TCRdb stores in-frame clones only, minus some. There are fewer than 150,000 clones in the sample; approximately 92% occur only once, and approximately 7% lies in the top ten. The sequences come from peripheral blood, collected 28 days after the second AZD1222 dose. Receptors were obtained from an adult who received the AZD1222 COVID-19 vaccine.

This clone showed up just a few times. Here the CDR3 DNA reads TGTGCCAGCAGCGTCGGCGGGGTTCTACAAGAGACCCAGTACTTC. Its translation: CASSVGGVLQETQYF. The V call is TRBV9, the J call TRBJ2-5, with a weak D call TRBD2 (6 bases). The CDR3 extends over 15 amino acids. V was trimmed by 2 bases and J by 2 bases, leaving 13 bases between them. Germline-derived CDR1 and CDR2 are SGDLS and YYNGEE. Variable domain in full (rest from reference TRBV9 and TRBJ2-5): DSGVTQTPKHLITATGQRVTLRCSPRSGDLSVYWYQQSLDQGLQFLIQYYNGEERAKGNILERFSAQQFPDLHSELNLSSLELGDSALYFCASSVGGVLQETQYFGPGTRLLVL.

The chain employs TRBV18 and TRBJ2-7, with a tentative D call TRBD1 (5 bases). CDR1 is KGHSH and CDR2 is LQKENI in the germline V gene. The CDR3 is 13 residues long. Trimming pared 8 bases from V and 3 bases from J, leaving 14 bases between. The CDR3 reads CASGAGADYEQYF. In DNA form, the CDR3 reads TGTGCCAGCGGGGCTGGGGCGGACTACGAGCAGTACTTC.

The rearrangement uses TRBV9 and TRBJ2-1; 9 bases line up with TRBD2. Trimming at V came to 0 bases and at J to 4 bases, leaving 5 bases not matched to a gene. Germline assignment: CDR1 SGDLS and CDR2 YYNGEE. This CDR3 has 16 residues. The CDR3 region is CASSVGPSGAYNEQFF. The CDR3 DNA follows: TGTGCCAGCAGCGTAGGCCCTAGCGGGGCTTACAATGAGCAGTTCTTC.

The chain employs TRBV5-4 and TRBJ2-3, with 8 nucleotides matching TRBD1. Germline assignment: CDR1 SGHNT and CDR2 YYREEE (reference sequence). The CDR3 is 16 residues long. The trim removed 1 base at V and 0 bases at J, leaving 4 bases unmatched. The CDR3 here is CASSLPGGPSTDTQYF. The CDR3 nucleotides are TGTGCCAGCAGCTTGCCAGGGGGCCCTAGCACAGATACGCAGTATTTT. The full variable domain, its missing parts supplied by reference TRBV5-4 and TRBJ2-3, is ETGVTQSPTHLIKTRGQQVTLRCSSQSGHNTVSWYQQALGQGPQFIFQYYREEENGRGNFPPRFSGLQFPNYSSELNVNALELDDSALYLCASSLPGGPSTDTQYFGPGTRLTVL.

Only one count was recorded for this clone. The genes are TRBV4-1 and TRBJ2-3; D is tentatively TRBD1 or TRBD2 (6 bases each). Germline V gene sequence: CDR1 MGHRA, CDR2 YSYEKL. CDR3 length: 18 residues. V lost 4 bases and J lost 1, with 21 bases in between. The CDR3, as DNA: TGCGCCAGCAGCCCCGGGGGCGGCGGGAAGAGGGGCACAGATACGCAGTATTTT. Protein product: CASSPGGGGKRGTDTQYF.

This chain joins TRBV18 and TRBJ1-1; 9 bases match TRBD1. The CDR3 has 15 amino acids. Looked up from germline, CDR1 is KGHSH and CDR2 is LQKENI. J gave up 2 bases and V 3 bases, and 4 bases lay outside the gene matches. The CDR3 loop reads CASSPWTGDNTEAFF. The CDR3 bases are TGTGCCAGCTCACCTTGGACAGGGGACAACACTGAAGCTTTCTTT.

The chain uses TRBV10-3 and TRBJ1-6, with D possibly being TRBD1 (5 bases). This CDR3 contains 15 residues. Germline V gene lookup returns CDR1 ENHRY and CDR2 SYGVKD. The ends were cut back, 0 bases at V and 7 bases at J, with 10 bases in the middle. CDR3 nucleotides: TGTGCCATCAGTGAGTCGGCAGGGAGGAATTCACCCCTCCACTTT. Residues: CAISESAGRNSPLHF.

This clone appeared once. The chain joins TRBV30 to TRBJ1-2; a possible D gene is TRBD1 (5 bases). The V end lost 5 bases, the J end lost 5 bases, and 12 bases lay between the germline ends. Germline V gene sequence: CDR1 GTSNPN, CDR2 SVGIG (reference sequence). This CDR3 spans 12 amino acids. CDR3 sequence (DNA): TGTGCCTGGGACTTCGGGGGGTATGGCTACACCTTC. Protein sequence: CAWDFGGYGYTF. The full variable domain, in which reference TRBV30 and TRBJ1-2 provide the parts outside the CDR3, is SQTIHQWPATLVQPVGSPLSLECTVEGTSNPNLYWYRQAAGRGLQLLFYSVGIGQISSEVPQNLSASRPQDRQFILSSKKLLLSDSGFYLCAWDFGGYGYTFGSGTRLTVV.

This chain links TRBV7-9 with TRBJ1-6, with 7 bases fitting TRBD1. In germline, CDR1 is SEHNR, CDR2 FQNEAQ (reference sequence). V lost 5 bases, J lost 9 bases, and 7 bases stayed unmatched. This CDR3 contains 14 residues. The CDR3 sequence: CASSGGQPRSPLHF. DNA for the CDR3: TGTGCCAGCAGCGGGGGACAGCCTCGTTCACCCCTCCACTTT.

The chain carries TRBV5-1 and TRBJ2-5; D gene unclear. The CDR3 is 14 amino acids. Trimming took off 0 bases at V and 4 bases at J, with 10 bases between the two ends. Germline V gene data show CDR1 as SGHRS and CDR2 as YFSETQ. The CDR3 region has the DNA TGCGCCAGCAGCTTGGATCTACGAGGAGAGACCCAGTACTTC. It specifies CASSLDLRGETQYF.

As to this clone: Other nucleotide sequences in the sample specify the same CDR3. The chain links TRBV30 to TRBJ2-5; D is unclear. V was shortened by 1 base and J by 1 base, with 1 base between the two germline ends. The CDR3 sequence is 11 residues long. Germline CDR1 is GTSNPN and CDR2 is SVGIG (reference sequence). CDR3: CAWSAQETQYF. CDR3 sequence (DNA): TGTGCCTGGAGTGCCCAAGAGACCCAGTACTTC.

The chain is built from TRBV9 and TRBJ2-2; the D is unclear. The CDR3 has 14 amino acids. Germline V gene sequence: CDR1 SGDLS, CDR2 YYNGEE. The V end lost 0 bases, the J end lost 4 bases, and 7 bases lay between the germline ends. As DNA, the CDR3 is TGTGCCAGCAGCGTAGCACAGACCACCGGGGAGCTGTTTTTT. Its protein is CASSVAQTTGELFF.

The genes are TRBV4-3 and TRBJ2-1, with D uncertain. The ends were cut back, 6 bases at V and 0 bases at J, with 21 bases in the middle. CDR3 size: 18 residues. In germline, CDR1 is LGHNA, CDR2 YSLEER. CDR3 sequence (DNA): TGCGCCAGCAGACCAAGATACGTCGACCCGAGCTCCTACAATGAGCAGTTCTTC. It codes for CASRPRYVDPSSYNEQFF.

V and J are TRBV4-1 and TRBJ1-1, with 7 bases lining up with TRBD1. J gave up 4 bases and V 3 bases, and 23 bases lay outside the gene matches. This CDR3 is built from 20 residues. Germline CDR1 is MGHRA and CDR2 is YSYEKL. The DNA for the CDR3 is TGCGCCAGCAGCCAGTATATTATCGGGACAGTCCAGAGGGGTCGCACTGAAGCTTTCTTT. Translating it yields CASSQYIIGTVQRGRTEAFF.

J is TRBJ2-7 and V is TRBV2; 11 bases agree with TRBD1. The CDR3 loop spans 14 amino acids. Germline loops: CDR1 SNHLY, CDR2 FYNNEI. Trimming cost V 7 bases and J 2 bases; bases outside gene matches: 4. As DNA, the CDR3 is TGTGCCAGCACTGGGGACAGGGGGGCCTACGAGCAGTACTTC. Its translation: CASTGDRGAYEQYF. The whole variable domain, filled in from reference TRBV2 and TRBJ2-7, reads EPEVTQTPSHQVTQMGQEVILRCVPISNHLYFYWYRQILGQKVEFLVSFYNNEISEKSEIFDDQFSVERPDGSNFTLKIRSTKLEDSAMYFCASTGDRGAYEQYFGPGTRLTVT.

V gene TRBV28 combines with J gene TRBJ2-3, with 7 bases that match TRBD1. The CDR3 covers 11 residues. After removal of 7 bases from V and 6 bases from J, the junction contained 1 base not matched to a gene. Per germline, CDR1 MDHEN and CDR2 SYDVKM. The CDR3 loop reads CASTQGDTQYF. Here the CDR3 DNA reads TGTGCCAGCACACAGGGGGATACGCAGTATTTT.

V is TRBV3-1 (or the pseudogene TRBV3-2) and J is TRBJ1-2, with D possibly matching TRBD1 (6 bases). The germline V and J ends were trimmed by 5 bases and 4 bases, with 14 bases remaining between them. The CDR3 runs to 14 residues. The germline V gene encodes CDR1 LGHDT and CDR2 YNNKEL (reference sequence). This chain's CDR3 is CASSGRGRGYGYTF. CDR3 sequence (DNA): TGTGCCAGCAGCGGCAGGGGCAGGGGCTATGGCTACACCTTC.

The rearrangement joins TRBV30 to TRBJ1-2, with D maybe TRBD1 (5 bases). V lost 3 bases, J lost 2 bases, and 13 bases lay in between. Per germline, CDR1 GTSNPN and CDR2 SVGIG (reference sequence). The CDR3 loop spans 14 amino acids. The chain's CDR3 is CAWRIMGENYGYTF. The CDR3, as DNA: TGTGCCTGGAGGATTATGGGGGAAAACTATGGCTACACCTTC.

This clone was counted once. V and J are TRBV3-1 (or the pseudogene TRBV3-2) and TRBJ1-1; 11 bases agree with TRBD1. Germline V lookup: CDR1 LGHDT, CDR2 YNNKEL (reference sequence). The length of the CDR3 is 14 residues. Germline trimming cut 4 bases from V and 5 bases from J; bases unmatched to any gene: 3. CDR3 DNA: TGTGCCAGCAGCCCCGGACAGGGGGCGACTGAAGCTTTCTTT. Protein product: CASSPGQGATEAFF.

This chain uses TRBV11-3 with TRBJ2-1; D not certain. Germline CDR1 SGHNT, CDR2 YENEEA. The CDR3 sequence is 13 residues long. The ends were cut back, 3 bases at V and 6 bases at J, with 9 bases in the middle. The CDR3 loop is CASSLESINEQFF. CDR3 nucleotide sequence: TGTGCCAGCAGCTTGGAAAGCATCAATGAGCAGTTCTTC.